Listed here are 25 T cell receptor beta chains from one sample, sequenced in a study of tumor-infiltrating lymphocytes in glioblastoma multiforme. Three nested ARM-PCR rounds with V-beta and C-beta primers built TCRB libraries. TCRdb called the multiplex PCR reads again in MiXCR, with one record for every CDR3 protein. The sample has 30,000 or so distinct CDR3 sequences; around 55% are singletons. The sequenced sample was brain tumor tissue. The receptors here all came from a male donor with glioblastoma.

The rearrangement uses TRBV6-2 or TRBV6-3 and TRBJ1-5, with D tentatively TRBD1 (6 bases). Germline V gives CDR1 MNHEY, CDR2 SVGEGT. Trimming shortened V by 5 bases and J by 4 bases, and 15 bases separated the two germline ends. The CDR3 has 15 residues. The CDR3 reads CASSLGQMGNQPQHF. DNA of the CDR3: TGTGCCAGCAGTCTAGGACAGATGGGGAATCAGCCCCAGCATTTT.

The table lists this clonotype with many counts. For the CDR3, the DNA is TGCAGTGCTTATAGCGGGAGATCAGAAGAGACCCAGTACTTC. Translating it yields CSAYSGRSEETQYF. The chain has TRBV20-1 and TRBJ2-5, with 9 bases lining up with TRBD2. The V and J ends lost 5 bases and 3 bases, in that order; junction bases with no gene match: 7. The CDR3 covers 14 residues. The V gene's germline CDR1 is DFQATT and CDR2 SNEGSKA (reference sequence).

This clonotype was seen repeatedly, ten times or more. This chain links TRBV4-2 with TRBJ1-3, with no clear D. V lost 3 bases, J lost 0 bases, and 18 bases lay in between. Looked up from germline, CDR1 is LGHNA and CDR2 is YNFKEQ. This CDR3 comprises 18 residues. CDR3 residues: CASSQAQPLDGSGNTIYF. The CDR3 coding sequence is TGTGCCAGCAGCCAGGCCCAACCCCTCGATGGCTCTGGAAACACCATATATTTT.

Only a few counts were recorded for this clonotype. A read error is possible here, since a much larger clone lies one base away. The chain couples TRBV6-5 to TRBJ2-7; the D gene is possibly TRBD2 (5 bases). Trimming left V 5 bases short and J 3 bases short, with 14 bases between. Germline CDR1 MNHEY, CDR2 SVGAGI. This CDR3 comprises 14 residues. The CDR3 region is CASSPGWSLYEQYF. CDR3 in DNA: TGTGCCAGCAGTCCGGGATGGAGTCTCTACGAGCAGTACTTC.

This clonotype has ten or more counts. The chain employs TRBV5-6 and TRBJ2-3; D possibly corresponds to TRBD2 (5 bases). CDR3 size: 16 residues. Looked up from germline, CDR1 is SGHDT and CDR2 is YYEEEE. Between the trimmed V and J ends, which lost 1 base and 2 bases, there was a span of 14 bases. The CDR3 reads CASSLYGESDTDTQYF. For the CDR3, the DNA is TGTGCCAGCAGCTTGTATGGGGAGTCTGACACAGATACGCAGTATTTT.

Concerning this clonotype itself: Its ends do not fully match the called genes, so a read error is possible. The chain is built from TRBV4-1 and TRBJ2-1; 8 nucleotides agree with TRBD1. This CDR3 is 15 amino acids long. Germline V CDR1 and CDR2: MGHRA, YSYEKL. CDR3 loop: CASSRDRSSYNEQIF. The CDR3 DNA follows: TGCGCCAGCAGCCGGGACAGGTCTTCCTACAATGAGCAGATCTTC.

V and J are TRBV6-1 and TRBJ1-5; D perhaps matches TRBD1 (5 bases). Germline CDR1 reads MNHNS; CDR2 reads SASEGT. The CDR3 loop spans 16 amino acids. V dropped 3 bases and J dropped 1 base, with 13 bases sitting between them. The CDR3 nucleotides are TGTGCCAGCAGTGATGCCGGGGGGAGGAGCAATCAGCCCCAGCATTTT. Protein sequence: CASSDAGGRSNQPQHF.

The rearrangement links TRBV5-1 to TRBJ1-6, with a possible D match to TRBD1 (5 bases). The germline CDR1 and CDR2 sequences are SGHRS and YFSETQ. The V end lost 3 bases, the J end lost 4 bases, and 20 bases lay between the germline ends. The CDR3 loop spans 18 amino acids. CDR3: CASSSLPGGRDYNSPLHF. The CDR3 DNA reads TGCGCCAGCAGCTCGTTGCCAGGTGGCAGGGATTATAATTCACCCCTCCACTTT.

Comments on this clonotype: Since the CDR3 does not end with the conserved phenylalanine or tryptophan, this likely comes from a read error. The limits of the CDR3 on the DNA are not certain, so only TCRdb's listed CDR3 is given. The chain uses TRBV11-1 and TRBJ2-7; the tabulated D call, TRBD1, remains unverified against the DNA. Inclusive of both ends, the CDR3 amounts to 12 amino acids. Germline loops: CDR1 SGHAT, CDR2 FQDESV (reference sequence). The CDR3 here is CASSGQGREQYL.

This chain joins TRBV6-1 and TRBJ2-2; D gene uncertain. CDR3 size: 14 residues. Germline-derived CDR1 and CDR2 are MNHNS and SASEGT. V was clipped by 10 bases and J by 0 bases, with 12 bases between them. DNA for the CDR3: TGTGCCACCAATGATGTAGCGAACACCGGGGAGCTGTTTTTT. Translated: CATNDVANTGELFF.

A word on this clonotype: This may stem from a read error, because a much larger clone lies one nucleotide away. V usage is TRBV30 and J usage is TRBJ2-1; possibly TRBD1 for D (6 bases). Trimming stripped 4 bases from V and 5 bases from J, with 18 bases between. This CDR3 has 15 residues. Germline CDR1 reads GTSNPN; CDR2 reads SVGIG (reference sequence). CDR3 in amino acids: CAWTLGAGVDNEQFF. In nucleotides, the CDR3 is TGTGCCTGGACTCTCGGGGCAGGGGTTGACAATGAGCAGTTCTTC. Together with reference TRBV30 and TRBJ2-1, the CDR3 gives the full variable domain: SQTIHQWPATLVQPVGSPLSLECTVEGTSNPNLYWYRQAAGRGLQLLFYSVGIGQISSEVPQNLSASRPQDRQFILSSKKLLLSDSGFYLCAWTLGAGVDNEQFFGPGTRLTVL.

In this sample, this clonotype turned up many times. The chain employs TRBV29-1 and TRBJ2-5; perhaps D is TRBD1 or TRBD2 (5 bases each). The CDR3 is 12 residues long. Trimming took off 0 bases at V and 4 bases at J, with 6 bases between the two ends. Germline values: CDR1 SQVTM, CDR2 ANQGSEA. In DNA, the CDR3 is TGCAGCGTTGAAGAGGGGACAGAGACCCAGTACTTC. It specifies CSVEEGTETQYF.

Concerning this clonotype: Relative to the germline gene, one junction end is altered; a read error may explain this. The chain links TRBV29-1 to TRBJ1-2; D gene ambiguous. The CDR3 runs to 12 residues. Germline lookup yields CDR1 SQVTM and CDR2 ANQGSEA. The CDR3 DNA is TGTAGCGCTGTAGACAACGGCTATGGCTACACCTTC. Protein: CSAVDNGYGYTF.

This clonotype was recorded many times. CDR3 protein: CAISTGANEQFF. The DNA for the CDR3 is TGCGCCATCTCGACAGGTGCGAATGAGCAGTTCTTC. The gene calls are TRBV10-2 and TRBJ2-1; maybe TRBD1 (6 bases). This CDR3 contains 12 residues. V lost 10 bases and J lost 7, with 14 bases in between. Germline CDR1 is WSHSY and CDR2 is SAAADI.

The chain joins TRBV4-1 to TRBJ2-1; 8 bases map to TRBD1. V dropped 1 base and J dropped 5; count of bases not matched to a gene: 7. Germline assignment: CDR1 MGHRA and CDR2 YSYEKL. The CDR3 length is 16 residues. Written as DNA, the CDR3 is TGCGCCAGCAGCCAAGGGAACAGGGGGTTAGACAATGAGCAGTTCTTC. It specifies CASSQGNRGLDNEQFF.

Notes on this clonotype: A much larger clone differs from this one at a single base, so this may be a read error. V usage is TRBV7-9 and J usage is TRBJ1-6; possibly TRBD1 for D (5 bases). V lost 8 bases and J lost 8, with 13 bases in between. Germline values: CDR1 SEHNR, CDR2 FQNEAQ (reference sequence). The CDR3 totals 13 residues. CDR3 DNA sequence: TGTGCCAGCTCCGCCGGGGGGGATTCACCCCTCCACTTT. Its translation is CASSAGGDSPLHF.

Concerning this clonotype: At one end, the junction sequence differs from germline, possibly due to a read error. The chain carries TRBV20-1 and TRBJ2-7; D possibly matches TRBD1 or TRBD2 (5 bases each). Germline V CDR1 and CDR2: DFQATT, SNEGSKA (reference sequence). The CDR3 has 16 residues. CDR3 coding DNA: TGCAGTGCTAGAGATTTCCGGGGCCAGCTGTCCTACGGGCAGTATTTC. It codes for CSARDFRGQLSYGQYF.

Remarks on this clonotype: Germline is not matched at one junction end, which may reflect a read error. The chain is built from TRBV20-1 and TRBJ2-3; 9 bases match TRBD2. The germline V gene has CDR1 DFQATT and CDR2 SNEGSKA (reference sequence). The CDR3 contains 16 residues. CDR3 sequence: CNASPISGSRTDTQYF. CDR3 bases: TGCAATGCTAGTCCGATTAGCGGGAGCCGCACAGATACGCAATATTTT.

The chain couples TRBV4-1 to TRBJ1-1; tentative D call: TRBD1 (6 bases). This CDR3 comprises 13 residues. Germline CDR1 is MGHRA and CDR2 is YSYEKL. V was pared by 2 bases and J by 4 bases, with 8 bases between. In nucleotides, the CDR3 is TGCGCCAGCAGCCAATGGGGGCTCACTGAAGCTTTCTTT. This translates into CASSQWGLTEAFF.

By share, this clonotype counts as medium-sized. V usage is TRBV5-4 and J usage is TRBJ2-7; D not resolved. This CDR3 has 13 residues. Trimming removed 0 bases at V and 3 bases at J, with 7 bases between. Germline loops: CDR1 SGHNT, CDR2 YYREEE (reference sequence). The DNA of the CDR3 is TGTGCCAGCAGCTTGGTTGGGGACTACGAGCAGTACTTC. Translating gives CASSLVGDYEQYF. The full variable domain, with the rest looked up from reference TRBV5-4 and TRBJ2-7, is ETGVTQSPTHLIKTRGQQVTLRCSSQSGHNTVSWYQQALGQGPQFIFQYYREEENGRGNFPPRFSGLQFPNYSSELNVNALELDDSALYLCASSLVGDYEQYFGPGTRLTVT.

Notes on this clonotype: A much more abundant neighbour one base away suggests this may be a read error. The chain carries TRBV5-1 and TRBJ2-2; D may correspond to TRBD1 or TRBD2 (6 bases each). Per the germline V gene, CDR1 is SGHRS and CDR2 is YFSETQ. V was cut by 3 bases and J by 5 bases, with 17 bases left in between. The CDR3 contains 16 residues. In nucleotides, the CDR3 is TGCGCCAGCAGCTGGAGGGACACCCGGGGGACCGGGGAGCTGTTTTTT. Its translation: CASSWRDTRGTGELFF.

The rearrangement links TRBV5-4 to TRBJ1-4; D gene ambiguous. Germline V CDR1 and CDR2: SGHNT, YYREEE (reference sequence). The CDR3 has 16 residues. Trimming removed 10 bases at V and 0 bases at J, with 19 bases between. CDR3 sequence: CAGGLGSSPTNEKLFF. The CDR3 DNA sequence: TGTGCCGGCGGCTTGGGCAGTTCCCCAACTAATGAAAAACTGTTTTTT. The full variable domain, rest sourced from reference TRBV5-4 and TRBJ1-4, is ETGVTQSPTHLIKTRGQQVTLRCSSQSGHNTVSWYQQALGQGPQFIFQYYREEENGRGNFPPRFSGLQFPNYSSELNVNALELDDSALYLCAGGLGSSPTNEKLFFGSGTQLSVL.

As regards this clonotype: A read error may produce the germline difference seen at one junction end. This chain connects TRBV20-1 to TRBJ2-3; D uncertain. Germline CDR1 DFQATT, CDR2 SNEGSKA (reference sequence). This CDR3 has 11 residues. The CDR3: CSARVGNTQYF. The CDR3 coding sequence is TGCAGCGCTAGAGTGGGAAATACGCAGTATTTT.

DNA of the CDR3: TGTGCCAGCAGTTCGGGACCACCTTTCCGAAATGAGCAGTTCTTC. Translating gives CASSSGPPFRNEQFF. V and J are TRBV6-5 and TRBJ2-1, with D perhaps matching TRBD1 or TRBD2 (5 bases each). Trimming took off 4 bases at V and 7 bases at J, with 17 bases between the two ends. The germline V gene encodes CDR1 MNHEY and CDR2 SVGAGI. This CDR3 comprises 15 residues.

This chain connects TRBV20-1 to TRBJ2-5, with D unclear. V lost 0 bases and J 0 bases, leaving 11 bases between the germline ends. CDR3 length: 15 residues. Per germline, CDR1 DFQATT and CDR2 SNEGSKA (reference sequence). This CDR3 is CSARDNHRNQETQYF. In nucleotides, the CDR3 is TGCAGTGCTAGAGATAACCATAGAAACCAAGAGACCCAGTACTTC.